This TCR beta chain originates from a study of T cell responses to AZD1222 COVID-19 vaccine. Measured with immunoSEQ multiplex PCR; TCRdb has only the in-frame clones, and not every one. The sample yields some 120,000 clones, roughly 92% seen once. Concerning this clone: Its antigen remains unknown.

Study-wide findings and caveats: Every sample of the repertoires postdated the peak T cell response. Mostly white British, mostly female donors; authors suggested clonal diversity may be underestimated.

The V gene's germline CDR1 is SGHKS and CDR2 YYEKEE (reference sequence). Trimming removed 0 bases from V and 2 bases from J, with 6 bases in between. The CDR3 totals 14 residues. The sequence came from an adult in good health. The rearrangement joins TRBV5-5 to TRBJ1-5; unclear D gene. Specimen: peripheral blood, collected on day 0 of AZD1222 vaccination. The DNA of the CDR3 is TGTGCCAGCAGCTTGGTCGCAGGCAATCAGCCCCAGCATTTT. It yields the protein CASSLVAGNQPQHF.